There are a few counts of the clone carrying this TCR beta chain. The data were taken from a study of T-cell reconstitution after alpha-beta-depleted transplantation in children. TCRbeta library preparation incorporated unique molecular identifiers. From the PCR reads, TCRdb called clonotypes with MiXCR, one entry per CDR3 protein. The sample shows about 610,000 distinct CDR3 sequences, roughly a tenth of them seen only once. Sequencing was performed on PBMCs from the stem cell graft donor, taken from the stem cell graft. The TCR originated in a human donor who donated a stem cell graft to a child with acute myeloid leukemia.

The CDR3 is CSVGSPGQGRNEQFF. CDR3 sequence (DNA): TGCAGCGTTGGGAGTCCGGGACAGGGGCGAAATGAGCAGTTCTTC. The rearrangement links TRBV29-1 to TRBJ2-1, with 10 positions matching TRBD1. CDR1 and CDR2 from the germline V gene are SQVTM and ANQGSEA. After removal of 4 bases from V and 7 bases from J, the junction contained 10 bases not matched to a gene. This CDR3 is built from 15 residues.